This T cell receptor beta chain was sequenced during a study of Graves' ophthalmopathy and Graves' hyperthyroidism (dated by TCRdb to 2016 to 2019). For the study in its entirety: A patient counted as having stable hyperthyroidism if there was no progression to ophthalmopathy within 18 months of follow-up. To tell Graves' ophthalmopathy apart from Graves' hyperthyroidism, and to predict which patients would progress to ophthalmopathy, the study relied on TCR beta repertoire signatures. In total, 135 blood samples were TCR-sequenced: some 40 ophthalmopathy, around 75 hyperthyroidism and some 17 hyperthyroidism-to-ophthalmopathy patients. To explore V-J signatures distinguishing ophthalmopathy from hyperthyroidism, a discovery set of roughly 100 patients (more than 40 ophthalmopathy, around 55 stable hyperthyroidism) was enrolled. For independent validation, a separate cohort was made up of around 18 hyperthyroidism patients plus 17 patients who later progressed from hyperthyroidism to ophthalmopathy. In over 5 hyperthyroidism patients, the T-cell repertoire of thyroid tissue was compared with the T-cell repertoire of blood. After sampling, hyperthyroidism patients received methimazole starting at 30 mg daily, and ophthalmopathy patients received high-dose intravenous methylprednisolone.

TCR beta CDR3 regions were amplified from RNA transcripts for repertoire sequencing. A first-round RT-PCR used HTBI primers with the Qiagen OneStep RT-PCR kit, followed by a second-round multiplex PCR, size selection and purification. Libraries were sequenced on an Illumina HiSeq2000 using paired-end 100 bp reads. The study's processing was this. SOAPnuke was used to process the reads, removing any read that contained adapters or uncalled bases, had a mean Phred below 15, or lacked an exact match to the constant primer or identifier. COPE v1.2.5 was used to merge high-quality paired reads. Unique nucleotide sequences were defined as clonotypes and aligned to IMGT TRB V, D and J references using MiTCR v1.1. The analysis was limited to V-J combinations with a frequency above 0.0001, which together covered around 99% of the repertoires. For each V-J combination, a TCR clonal expansion and chaos score was defined as the ratio of F50 clonal expansion to chaos observed in the TCRdist matrix. Welch's t-statistics and random forest were used to reduce the features to approximately 13 V-J combinations, which were then used as input to a naive Bayes classifier. Thyroid-blood repertoire similarity was quantified with the Morisita-Horn index. TCRdb cleaned the public reads at Q25 with fastp, built clones with MiXCR and kept in-frame beta chains. All rows with the same CDR3 protein become a single entry with the most common DNA and genes. TCRdb assigned the V and J calls; the authors' analysis was not used. The sample yields around 1.1 million distinct CDR3 sequences; 35% to 40% were counted once. The ten largest clones take up 11% of the sample.

Hyperthyroidism patients were newly diagnosed, were aged 18 to 65 years, and had a disease duration under 2 months. Anyone with other autoimmune diseases, uncontrolled infections, pregnancy or lactation was excluded from the study. Clinical symptoms, serum thyroxine, TRAb, thyroid ultrasound and orbital computed tomography formed the basis of the diagnosis. Trizol reagent was used to extract the total RNA, and its quality was then checked on an Agilent 2100 Bioanalyzer. Based on the germline V gene (reference sequence), the CDR1 and CDR2 sequences are DFQATT and SNEGSKA. The trim is 5 bases for V and 3 bases for J, with a gap of 11 bases between the germline ends. The CDR3, from cysteine to phenylalanine, totals 12 residues. Only CDR3 DNA remains: 36 bases, in frame from the first base. What the work shows at the level of the full study, not this receptor alone: In cross-validation, the 13-signature model distinguished ophthalmopathy from stable hyperthyroidism with about 90% sensitivity and approximately 81% specificity, and in the test set the corresponding values were roughly 80% and 75%. Sample size was not predetermined statistically, and investigators were not blinded to group allocation. In validation, the model predicted ophthalmopathy progression with 70.59% sensitivity and about 73% specificity; 12 predicted patients were CT-confirmed with GO in a median of about 6.1 months. Most of the expanded thyroid clonotypes with a frequency above 0.001 were also detected in blood, and it was suggested that the thyroid immune response may be reflected by blood repertoires.

This clonotype was recorded at least ten times. Its antigen target is currently unknown. Per-base quality was not reported, and no clone a single base away is much larger than it. This clonotype was sampled from an adult man with Graves' hyperthyroidism. The sequencing sample was made of peripheral blood or thyroid tissue (not recorded which). The sequence is built from TRBV20-1 and TRBJ2-7; the D segment may tentatively be TRBD1 or TRBD2, each giving 5 matched bases. The nucleotide sequence reads as follows: TGCAGTGCTCGGGACCGATACTACGAGCAGTACTTC. Translated, this gives CSARDRYYEQYF.